The 12 T cell receptor beta chains listed next were all sequenced from one sample in a study of siplizumab effects on memory and regulatory T cells. Sequencing used immunoSEQ multiplex PCR; TCRdb keeps in-frame clones, though not all of them. The sample has about 50,000 clones, about 90% seen once. The sequenced material came from naive CD8+ T cells sorted from blood. The source is a human donor in good health.

This clone was recorded a few times. The rearrangement links TRBV19 to TRBJ1-2; no clear D. This CDR3 spans 14 amino acids. Germline lookup yields CDR1 LNHDA and CDR2 SQIVND (reference sequence). The V gene lost 6 bases and the J gene lost 5 bases, with 16 bases spanning the gap. The CDR3 DNA sequence: TGTGCCAGTAGCCCGGGAGGGTGGGTTTATGGCTACACCTTC. Amino acids: CASSPGGWVYGYTF.

The genes are TRBV6-5 and TRBJ2-5; 9 nucleotides match TRBD1. V dropped 5 bases and J dropped 4; count of bases not matched to a gene: 8. Germline assignment: CDR1 MNHEY and CDR2 SVGAGI. The CDR3 runs to 15 residues. The CDR3, as DNA: TGTGCCAGCAGTAGAACAGGGGGCGCGGGAGAGACCCAGTACTTC. Amino acid sequence: CASSRTGGAGETQYF.

V gene TRBV5-4 combines with J gene TRBJ2-2; D unresolved. The CDR3 covers 13 residues. The germline gives CDR1 SGHNT, CDR2 YYREEE (reference sequence). V shed 2 bases and J shed 6 bases, with 8 bases lying between them. The CDR3 region has the DNA TGTGCCAGCAGCTTTTCTGGGTCCGGGGAGCTGTTTTTT. The encoded protein is CASSFSGSGELFF. Filled out from reference TRBV5-4 and TRBJ2-2, the complete variable domain reads ETGVTQSPTHLIKTRGQQVTLRCSSQSGHNTVSWYQQALGQGPQFIFQYYREEENGRGNFPPRFSGLQFPNYSSELNVNALELDDSALYLCASSFSGSGELFFGEGSRLTVL.

This chain links TRBV7-8 with TRBJ2-7, with TRBD1 matching 9 bases. Germline CDR1 SGHVS, CDR2 FQNEAQ. Losses at the gene ends were 4 bases for V and 7 bases for J; bases not matched to a gene: 11. The length of the CDR3 is 15 residues. As DNA, the CDR3 is TGTGCCAGCAGCTCATCCGGGACAGGGTGGAGGGAGCAGTACTTC. Residues: CASSSSGTGWREQYF.

The chain links TRBV27 to TRBJ1-1; D remains unclear. Trimming left V 5 bases short and J 5 bases short, with 15 bases between. The germline CDR1 and CDR2 sequences are MNHEY and SMNVEV (reference sequence). This CDR3 has 14 amino acids. The CDR3 reads CASSPTAGETEAFF. CDR3 in DNA: TGTGCCAGCAGTCCGACCGCCGGGGAGACTGAAGCTTTCTTT.

This clone showed up just once. The J gene is TRBJ2-1, the V gene TRBV14, with TRBD2 matching 8 bases. In germline, CDR1 is SGHDN, CDR2 FVKESK. Trimming at V came to 2 bases and at J to 2 bases, leaving 5 bases not matched to a gene. The CDR3 contains 16 residues. The CDR3 region is CASSQRGGAPYNEQFF. CDR3 in DNA: TGTGCCAGCAGCCAACGGGGGGGGGCTCCCTACAATGAGCAGTTCTTC.

The J gene is TRBJ2-5, the V gene TRBV27; D ambiguous. The CDR3 is 11 amino acids. Germline values: CDR1 MNHEY, CDR2 SMNVEV (reference sequence). V gave up 7 bases and J gave up 5 bases, with 8 bases separating them. CDR3 sequence: CASTFGETQYF. CDR3 nucleotide sequence: TGTGCCAGCACCTTCGGGGAGACCCAGTACTTC.

The V call is TRBV4-1, the J call TRBJ2-7; D perhaps matches TRBD2 (6 bases). Germline CDR1 is MGHRA and CDR2 is YSYEKL. The CDR3 contains 15 residues. V was cut by 2 bases and J by 0 bases, with 11 bases left in between. CDR3: CASSQLTGLSYEQYF. The CDR3 coding sequence is TGCGCCAGCAGCCAATTAACGGGACTCTCCTACGAGCAGTACTTC.

CDR3 loop: CASQGGTLMETQYF. CDR3 in DNA: TGTGCCAGCCAAGGGGGAACTCTTATGGAGACCCAGTACTTC. The rearrangement joins TRBV25-1 to TRBJ2-5; D may be TRBD1 (6 bases). The CDR3 spans 14 residues. Germline-derived CDR1 and CDR2 are MGHDK and SYGVNS. V shed 8 bases and J shed 5 bases, with 18 bases lying between them.

V and J are TRBV7-7 and TRBJ2-1; TRBD1 is a possible D gene (6 bases). The CDR3 totals 13 residues. Trimming shortened V by 4 bases and J by 4 bases, and 8 bases separated the two germline ends. Germline V gives CDR1 SSHAT, CDR2 FNYEAQ (reference sequence). CDR3 in DNA: TGTGCCAGCAGCTCCGGACAGTACAATGAGCAGTTCTTC. Translating it yields CASSSGQYNEQFF.

The chain combines TRBV5-1 with TRBJ2-7; 9 bases map to TRBD1. The J segment lost 4 bases and the V segment lost 3 bases, leaving 8 bases of the junction unmatched. The CDR3 extends over 15 amino acids. CDR1 is SGHRS, CDR2 YFSETQ, per germline. The CDR3 sequence is CASSSPGQGFYEQYF. The CDR3 DNA reads TGCGCCAGCAGCTCCCCGGGACAGGGATTTTACGAGCAGTACTTC.

The rearrangement joins TRBV6-6 to TRBJ1-5; TRBD1 is a possible D gene (6 bases). The V and J ends lost 8 bases and 4 bases respectively, with 21 bases between them. Per germline, CDR1 MNHNY and CDR2 SVGAGI (reference sequence). This CDR3 has 16 residues. CDR3 in DNA: TGTGCCAGCCGAACCCACATCCGGACAGAAAATCAGCCCCAGCATTTT. This gives the protein CASRTHIRTENQPQHF.